The rows below give T cell receptor beta chains drawn from one sample of a study of PD-1 blockade in mismatch repair-deficient tumors. Assay: immunoSEQ multiplex PCR; the TCRdb copy retains only in-frame clones and omits some. The table has tens of thousands of clones, about 85% seen once. The sequenced sample was peripheral blood, obtained 12 weeks after starting pembrolizumab. The receptors originated from an adult with mismatch repair-deficient cancer. Each CDR3 is given with its conserved first and last residue. Each record gives: clone size, V gene, J gene, D gene, CDR3 protein, CDR3 DNA. The D gene is left open where the match is weak. The size entry is marked missing in some rows and otherwise reads once, few, many or a size class.

>.|TRBV9|TRBJ2-7|.
CASSLGGGPSEQYF
TGTGCCAGCAGCTTAGGGGGAGGCCCCTCCGAGCAGTACTTC
>.|TRBV10-2|TRBJ2-3|TRBD2
CASSELSGSKDTQYF
TGCGCCAGCAGTGAACTTAGCGGGAGTAAGGATACGCAGTATTTT
>few|TRBV29-1|TRBJ2-5|.
CSVVLQKETQYF
TGCAGCGTTGTATTACAGAAAGAGACCCAGTACTTC
>.|TRBV21-1|TRBJ1-4|.
CASSKVPPWQGSWEKLFF
TGTGCCAGCAGCAAAGTACCCCCCTGGCAGGGGTCTTGGGAAAAACTGTTTTTT
>.|TRBV9|TRBJ2-7|.
CASSRWTVPYEQYF
TGTGCCAGCAGCAGATGGACGGTTCCCTACGAGCAGTACTTC
>.|TRBV5-1|TRBJ2-1|.
CASSQLYNEQFF
TGCGCCAGCAGCCAACTTTACAATGAGCAGTTCTTC
>.|TRBV5-4|TRBJ2-7|TRBD2
CASSPRGGTGSYEQYF
TGTGCCAGCAGCCCGCGGGGAGGGACGGGCTCCTACGAGCAGTACTTC
>once|TRBV6-1|TRBJ2-7|TRBD1
CASLRDSSYEQYF
TGTGCCAGTCTCCGGGACAGCTCCTACGAGCAGTACTTC
>once|TRBV6-4|TRBJ2-1|TRBD2
CASSVNSGRWGEQFF
TGTGCCAGCAGCGTAAACAGCGGGAGATGGGGTGAGCAGTTCTTC
>many|TRBV5-1|TRBJ2-1|TRBD1
CASSRPGQGIGEQFF
TGCGCCAGCAGCCGACCGGGACAGGGGATAGGCGAGCAGTTCTTC
>.|TRBV27|TRBJ2-5|TRBD2
CASSPRGGETQYF
TGTGCCAGCAGCCCCCGGGGAGGGGAGACCCAGTACTTC
>.|TRBV14|TRBJ2-5|.
CASSQDWETQYF
TGTGCCAGCAGCCAAGACTGGGAGACCCAGTACTTC
>.|TRBV5-5|TRBJ1-5|.
CASSSGVQPQHF
TGTGCCAGCAGCTCAGGGGTCCAGCCCCAGCATTTT
>few|TRBV6-1|TRBJ2-7|.
CASSFDIPYEQYF
TGTGCCAGCAGCTTCGACATTCCCTACGAGCAGTACTTC
>.|TRBV21-1|TRBJ2-1|.
CASSSLTSLRLAGEGSYNEQFF
TGTGCCAGCAGCTCCCTAACCTCCCTGCGGCTAGCGGGAGAGGGGTCCTACAATGAGCAGTTCTTC
>once|TRBV7-9|TRBJ2-1|TRBD2
CASSLTGGRNEQFF
TGTGCCAGCAGCTTAACGGGAGGGAGGAATGAGCAGTTCTTC
>.|TRBV30|TRBJ2-1|TRBD1
CAWSTGGEQFF
TGTGCCTGGAGTACAGGGGGTGAGCAGTTCTTC
>.|TRBV2|TRBJ2-3|TRBD2
CASISTSGSTDTQYF
TGTGCCAGCATCTCGACTAGCGGTAGCACAGATACGCAGTATTTT
>few|TRBV6-1|TRBJ2-4|.
CASSGERLAKNIQYF
TGTGCCAGCAGTGGTGAGCGGCTAGCCAAAAACATTCAGTACTTC
>.|TRBV2|TRBJ2-1|.
CASSVTGTPNEQFF
TGTGCCAGCAGTGTAACGGGGACCCCCAATGAGCAGTTCTTC
>.|TRBV7-7|TRBJ2-5|.
CASSLDRTEGTQYF
TGTGCTAGCAGCTTAGACAGGACAGAGGGGACCCAGTACTTC
>.|TRBV7-6|TRBJ2-1|.
CASSLGNEQFF
TGTGCCAGCAGCTTAGGGAATGAGCAGTTCTTC
>.|TRBV5-1|TRBJ2-5|TRBD2
CASSPGLAGVIETQYF
TGCGCCAGCAGCCCCGGACTAGCGGGAGTTATAGAGACCCAGTACTTC
>.|TRBV25-1|TRBJ2-3|.
CASSDHWGQADTQYF
TGTGCCAGCAGTGATCATTGGGGGCAAGCGGATACGCAGTATTTT
>.|TRBV4-3|TRBJ2-7|.
CASSQGDGYEQYF
TGCGCCAGCAGCCAAGGGGACGGGTACGAGCAGTACTTC
>few|TRBV7-8|TRBJ2-3|TRBD2
CASSFTGLASTDTQYF
TGTGCCAGCAGCTTTACGGGACTAGCCTCAACAGATACGCAGTATTTT
>.|TRBV5-6|TRBJ2-1|TRBD2
CASRNFLAGENNEQFF
TGTGCCAGCAGAAATTTCCTAGCGGGAGAAAATAATGAGCAGTTCTTC
>.|TRBV11-3|TRBJ1-3|.
CASSQGLRSGNTIYF
TGTGCCAGCAGCCAGGGCCTGAGGTCTGGAAACACCATATATTTT
>.|TRBV11-1|TRBJ1-4|.
CASSSGTRPNPEKLFF
TGTGCCAGCAGCTCTGGAACTCGACCGAACCCTGAAAAACTGTTTTTT
>.|TRBV5-4|TRBJ2-5|TRBD2
CASSLTASGSSETQYF
TGTGCCAGCAGCTTGACGGCTAGCGGGAGCTCGGAGACCCAGTACTTC
>.|TRBV6-5|TRBJ2-7|TRBD2
CASSYSGSGRDYEQYF
TGTGCCAGCAGTTACTCGGGGAGCGGGAGAGACTACGAGCAGTACTTC
>few|TRBV7-2|TRBJ2-7|.
CASSLGNTIYEQYF
TGTGCCAGCAGCTTAGGGAATACAATCTACGAGCAGTACTTC
>.|TRBV18|TRBJ1-1|.
CASSPPIMRLEITEAFF
TGTGCCAGCTCACCACCTATTATGCGGCTTGAAATCACTGAAGCTTTCTTT
>.|TRBV19|TRBJ2-4|TRBD1
CASATGQGDKNIQYF
TGTGCCAGTGCAACCGGACAGGGCGACAAAAACATTCAGTACTTC
>.|TRBV6-4|TRBJ1-2|.
CASSEGPSNYGYTF
TGTGCCAGCAGTGAAGGACCGAGTAACTATGGCTACACCTTC
>.|TRBV15|TRBJ1-2|.
CATSREQGGYTF
TGTGCCACCAGCAGAGAGCAGGGAGGCTACACCTTC
>.|TRBV5-1|TRBJ2-5|.
CASSFFPIIPGHNQETQYF
TGCGCCAGCAGCTTTTTCCCGATTATTCCGGGACACAACCAAGAGACCCAGTACTTC
>once|TRBV5-4|TRBJ1-1|TRBD1
CASSPQGQDTEAFF
TGTGCCAGCAGCCCGCAGGGACAGGACACTGAAGCTTTCTTT
>.|TRBV30|TRBJ2-5|.
CAHKPGYQETQYF
TGTGCACACAAACCAGGGTACCAAGAGACCCAGTACTTC
>.|TRBV6-5|TRBJ2-5|.
CAIDLGPRPQETQYF
TGTGCCATCGACTTAGGCCCCAGGCCGCAAGAGACCCAGTACTTC
>few|TRBV6-1|TRBJ2-5|TRBD1
CASSPRDRGPETQYF
TGTGCCAGCAGTCCCCGGGACAGGGGGCCGGAGACCCAGTACTTC
>once|TRBV14|TRBJ2-1|.
CASSPYRDAYNEQFF
TGTGCCAGCAGCCCCTACCGGGATGCCTACAATGAGCAGTTCTTC
>.|TRBV7-3|TRBJ1-1|.
CASSLGLGSYTEAFF
TGTGCCAGCAGCTTAGGGCTGGGCAGCTACACTGAAGCTTTCTTT
>.|TRBV4-2|TRBJ2-5|TRBD2
CASSRPTSGRAGETQYF
TGTGCCAGCAGCCGACCGACTAGCGGGAGGGCCGGGGAGACCCAGTACTTC
>.|TRBV6-5|TRBJ2-7|.
CASSYSRTDGYEQYF
TGTGCCAGCAGTTATTCTAGGACAGACGGCTACGAGCAGTACTTC